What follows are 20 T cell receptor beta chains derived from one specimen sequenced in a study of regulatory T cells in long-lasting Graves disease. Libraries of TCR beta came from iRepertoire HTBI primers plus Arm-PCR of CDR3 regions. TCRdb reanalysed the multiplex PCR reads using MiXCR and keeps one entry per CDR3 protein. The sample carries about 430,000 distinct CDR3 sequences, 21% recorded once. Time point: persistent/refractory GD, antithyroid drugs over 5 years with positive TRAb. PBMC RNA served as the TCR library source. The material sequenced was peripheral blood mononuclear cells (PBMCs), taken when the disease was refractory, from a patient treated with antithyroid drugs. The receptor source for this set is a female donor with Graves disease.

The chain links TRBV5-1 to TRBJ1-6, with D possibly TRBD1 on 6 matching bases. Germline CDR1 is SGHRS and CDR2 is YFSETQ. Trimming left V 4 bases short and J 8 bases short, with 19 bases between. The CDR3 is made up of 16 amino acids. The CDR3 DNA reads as TGCGCCAGCAGCCCCCAAGTGGCAGGGGCGGATTCACCCCTCCACTTT. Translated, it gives CASSPQVAGADSPLHF.

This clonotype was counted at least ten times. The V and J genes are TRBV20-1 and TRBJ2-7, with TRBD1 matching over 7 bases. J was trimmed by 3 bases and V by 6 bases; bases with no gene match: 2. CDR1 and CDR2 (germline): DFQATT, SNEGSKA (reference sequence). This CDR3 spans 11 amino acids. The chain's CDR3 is CSAGQDYEQYF. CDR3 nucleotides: TGCAGTGCCGGACAGGACTACGAGCAGTACTTC.

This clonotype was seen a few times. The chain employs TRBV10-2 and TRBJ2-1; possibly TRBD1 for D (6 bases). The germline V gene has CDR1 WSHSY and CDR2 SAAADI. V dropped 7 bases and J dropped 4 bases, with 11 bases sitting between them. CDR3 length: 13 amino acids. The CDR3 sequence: CASTGTPYNEQFF. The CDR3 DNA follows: TGCGCCAGCACCGGGACACCTTACAATGAGCAGTTCTTC.

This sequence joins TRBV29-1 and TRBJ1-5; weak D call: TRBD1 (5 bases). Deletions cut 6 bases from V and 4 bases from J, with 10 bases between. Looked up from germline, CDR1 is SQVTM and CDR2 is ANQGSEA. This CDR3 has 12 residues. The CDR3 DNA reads TGCAGCGTCGCGTCAGGGAATCAGCCCCAGCATTTT. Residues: CSVASGNQPQHF. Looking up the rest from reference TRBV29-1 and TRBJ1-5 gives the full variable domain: SAVISQKPSRDICQRGTSLTIQCQVDSQVTMMFWYRQQPGQSLTLIATANQGSEATYESGFVIDKFPISRPNLTFSTLTVSNMSPEDSSIYLCSVASGNQPQHFGDGTRLSIL.

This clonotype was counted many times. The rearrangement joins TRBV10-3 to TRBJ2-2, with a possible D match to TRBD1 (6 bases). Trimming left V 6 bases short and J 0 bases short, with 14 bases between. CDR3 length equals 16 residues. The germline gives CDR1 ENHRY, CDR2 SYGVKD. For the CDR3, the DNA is TGTGCCATCAGCGAACAGGGTCTCCCGAACACCGGGGAGCTGTTTTTT. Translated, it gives CAISEQGLPNTGELFF.

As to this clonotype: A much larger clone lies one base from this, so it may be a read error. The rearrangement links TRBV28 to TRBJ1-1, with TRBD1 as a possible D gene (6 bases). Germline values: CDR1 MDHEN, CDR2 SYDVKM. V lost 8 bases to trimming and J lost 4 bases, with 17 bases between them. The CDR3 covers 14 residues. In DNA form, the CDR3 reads TGTGCCAGCGGGGGCGAGGTTATCGGCACTGAAGCTTTCTTT. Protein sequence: CASGGEVIGTEAFF.

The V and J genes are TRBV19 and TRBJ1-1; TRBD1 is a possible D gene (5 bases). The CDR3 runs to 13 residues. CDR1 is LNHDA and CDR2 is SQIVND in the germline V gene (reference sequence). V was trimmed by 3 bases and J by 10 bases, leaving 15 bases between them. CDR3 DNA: TGTGCCAGTAGTATGGACGGAAGGGGTAGAGCTTTCTTT. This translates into CASSMDGRGRAFF.

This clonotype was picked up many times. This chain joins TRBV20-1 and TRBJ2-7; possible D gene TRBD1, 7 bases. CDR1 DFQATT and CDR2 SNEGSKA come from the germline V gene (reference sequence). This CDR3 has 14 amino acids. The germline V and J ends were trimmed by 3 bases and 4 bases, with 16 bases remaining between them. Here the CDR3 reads CSASSRGRGYEQYF. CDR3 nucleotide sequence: TGCAGTGCTAGTTCAAGGGGGCGGGGATACGAGCAGTACTTC.

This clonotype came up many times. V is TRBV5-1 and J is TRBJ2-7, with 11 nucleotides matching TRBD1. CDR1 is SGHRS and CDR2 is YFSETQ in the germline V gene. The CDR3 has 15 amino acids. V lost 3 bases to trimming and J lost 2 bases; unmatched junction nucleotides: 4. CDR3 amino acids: CASSSGQGDTYEQYF. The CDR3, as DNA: TGCGCCAGCAGCTCGGGACAGGGGGACACCTACGAGCAGTACTTC.

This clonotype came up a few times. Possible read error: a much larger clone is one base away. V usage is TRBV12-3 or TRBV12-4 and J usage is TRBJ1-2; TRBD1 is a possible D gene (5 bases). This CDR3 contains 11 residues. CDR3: CTSTGLYGYTF. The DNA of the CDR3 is TGTACCAGCACGGGACTCTATGGCTACACCTTC.

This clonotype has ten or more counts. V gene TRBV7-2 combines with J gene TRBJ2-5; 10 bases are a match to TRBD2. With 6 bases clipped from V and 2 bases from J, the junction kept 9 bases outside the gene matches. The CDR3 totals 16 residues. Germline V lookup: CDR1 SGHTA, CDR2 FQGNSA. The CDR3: CASRRNSAGGQETQYF. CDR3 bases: TGTGCCAGCAGGCGTAACTCAGCGGGAGGGCAAGAGACCCAGTACTTC.

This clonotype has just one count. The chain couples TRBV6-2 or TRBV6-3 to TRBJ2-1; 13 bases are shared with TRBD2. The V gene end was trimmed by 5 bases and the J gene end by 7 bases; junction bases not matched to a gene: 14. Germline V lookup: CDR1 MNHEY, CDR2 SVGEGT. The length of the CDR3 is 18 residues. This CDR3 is CASSGMWSGTSGTNEQFF. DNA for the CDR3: TGTGCCAGCAGTGGTATGTGGAGCGGGACTAGCGGGACTAATGAGCAGTTCTTC.

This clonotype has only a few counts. The CDR3 coding sequence is TGTGCCATCAGTGCCAGGGGGCTTGATGGCTACACCTTC. It is translated as CAISARGLDGYTF. V usage is TRBV10-3 and J usage is TRBJ1-2; 8 bases agree with TRBD1. Trimming at V came to 4 bases and at J to 6 bases, leaving 4 bases not matched to a gene. CDR1 and CDR2 from the germline V gene are ENHRY and SYGVKD. The CDR3 runs 13 residues.

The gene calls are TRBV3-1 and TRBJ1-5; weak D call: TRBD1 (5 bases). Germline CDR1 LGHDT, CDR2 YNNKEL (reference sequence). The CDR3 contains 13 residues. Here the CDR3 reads CPRAGANNQPQHF. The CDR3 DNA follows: TGTCCCCGCGCCGGGGCGAACAATCAGCCCCAGCATTTT.

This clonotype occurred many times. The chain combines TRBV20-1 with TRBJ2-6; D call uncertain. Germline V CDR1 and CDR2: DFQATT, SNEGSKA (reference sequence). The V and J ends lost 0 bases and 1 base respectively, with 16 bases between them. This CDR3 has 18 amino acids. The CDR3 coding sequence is TGCAGTGCTAGAGATCTCAATAGCCTGAAGTCTGGGGCCAACGTCCTGACTTTC. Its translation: CSARDLNSLKSGANVLTF.

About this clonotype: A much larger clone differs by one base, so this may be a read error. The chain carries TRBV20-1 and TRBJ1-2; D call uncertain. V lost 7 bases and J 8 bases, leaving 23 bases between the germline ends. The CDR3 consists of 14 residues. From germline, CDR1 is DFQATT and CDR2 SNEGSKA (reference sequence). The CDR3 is CSDIEADPYEGYTF. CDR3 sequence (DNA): TGCAGTGATATAGAGGCCGACCCTTACGAAGGCTACACCTTC.

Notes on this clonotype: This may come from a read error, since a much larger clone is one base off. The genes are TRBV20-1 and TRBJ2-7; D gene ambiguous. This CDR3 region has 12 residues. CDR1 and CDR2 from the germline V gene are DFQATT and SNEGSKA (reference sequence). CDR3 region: CSARPGPYEQHF. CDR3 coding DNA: TGCAGTGCTAGACCAGGCCCCTACGAGCAGCACTTC.

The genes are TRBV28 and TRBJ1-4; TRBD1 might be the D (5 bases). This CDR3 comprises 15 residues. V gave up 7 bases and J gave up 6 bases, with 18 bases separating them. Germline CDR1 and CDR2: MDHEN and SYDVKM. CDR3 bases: TGTGCCAGCACCGGAGCAGGGTCGCGGGATGAAAAACTGTTTTTT. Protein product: CASTGAGSRDEKLFF.

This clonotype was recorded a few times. In DNA form, the CDR3 reads TGCAGTGCTAGAGACCGAATACCCTATGGCTACACCTTC. Translation gives CSARDRIPYGYTF. The chain has TRBV20-1 and TRBJ1-2; D gene ambiguous. With 0 bases removed from V and 4 bases from J, the gap between germline ends came to 9 bases. This CDR3 has 13 amino acids. Germline loops: CDR1 DFQATT, CDR2 SNEGSKA (reference sequence).

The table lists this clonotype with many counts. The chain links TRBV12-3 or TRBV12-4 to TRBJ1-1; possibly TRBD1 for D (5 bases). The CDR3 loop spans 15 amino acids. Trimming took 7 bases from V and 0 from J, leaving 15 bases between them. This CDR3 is CASIQWGGLNTEAFF. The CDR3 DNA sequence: TGTGCCAGCATCCAGTGGGGGGGTTTGAACACTGAAGCTTTCTTT.